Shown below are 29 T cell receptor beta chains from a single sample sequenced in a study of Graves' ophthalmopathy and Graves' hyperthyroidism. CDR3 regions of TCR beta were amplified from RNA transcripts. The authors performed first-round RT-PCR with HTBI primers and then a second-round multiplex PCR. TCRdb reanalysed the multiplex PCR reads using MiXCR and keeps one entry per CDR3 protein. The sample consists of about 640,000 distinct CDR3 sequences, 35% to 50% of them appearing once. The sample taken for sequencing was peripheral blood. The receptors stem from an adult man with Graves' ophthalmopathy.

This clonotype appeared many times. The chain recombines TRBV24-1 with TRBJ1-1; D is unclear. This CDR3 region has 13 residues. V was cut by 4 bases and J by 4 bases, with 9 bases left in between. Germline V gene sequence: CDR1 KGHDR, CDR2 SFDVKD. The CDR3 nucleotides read TGTGCCACCAGTGACGAACAGAGCACTGAAGCTTTCTTT. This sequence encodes CATSDEQSTEAFF.

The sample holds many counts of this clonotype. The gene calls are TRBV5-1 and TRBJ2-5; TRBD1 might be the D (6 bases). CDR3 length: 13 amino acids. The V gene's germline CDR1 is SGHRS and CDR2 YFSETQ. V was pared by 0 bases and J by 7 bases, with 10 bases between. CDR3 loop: CASSLDLQGTQYF. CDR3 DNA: TGCGCCAGCAGCTTGGATTTACAGGGGACCCAGTACTTC.

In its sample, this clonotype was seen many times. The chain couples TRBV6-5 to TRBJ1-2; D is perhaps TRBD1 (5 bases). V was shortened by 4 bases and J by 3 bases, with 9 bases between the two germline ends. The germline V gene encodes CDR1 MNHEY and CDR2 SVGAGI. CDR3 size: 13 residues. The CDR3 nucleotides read TGTGCCAGCAGTTCCCAGGGATACTATGGCTACACCTTC. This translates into CASSSQGYYGYTF.

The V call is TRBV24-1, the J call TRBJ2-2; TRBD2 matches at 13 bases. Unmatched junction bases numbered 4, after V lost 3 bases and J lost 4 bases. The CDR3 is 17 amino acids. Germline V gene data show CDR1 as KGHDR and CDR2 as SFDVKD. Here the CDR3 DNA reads TGTGCCACCAGTGATCGGACTAGCGGGAGTGGCACCGGGGAGCTGTTTTTT. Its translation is CATSDRTSGSGTGELFF.

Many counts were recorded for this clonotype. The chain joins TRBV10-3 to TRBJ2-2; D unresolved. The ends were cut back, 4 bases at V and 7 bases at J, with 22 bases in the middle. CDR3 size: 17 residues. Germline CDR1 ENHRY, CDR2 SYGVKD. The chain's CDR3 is CAISAGPPGPVGGELFF. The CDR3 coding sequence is TGTGCCATCAGTGCCGGGCCGCCGGGTCCCGTTGGCGGGGAGCTGTTTTTT.

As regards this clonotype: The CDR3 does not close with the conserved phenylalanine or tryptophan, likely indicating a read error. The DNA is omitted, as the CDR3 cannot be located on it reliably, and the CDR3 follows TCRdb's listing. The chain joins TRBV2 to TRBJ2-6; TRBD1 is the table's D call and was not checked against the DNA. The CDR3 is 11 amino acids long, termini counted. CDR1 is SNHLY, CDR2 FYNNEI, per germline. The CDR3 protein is CASRRGGQVNT.

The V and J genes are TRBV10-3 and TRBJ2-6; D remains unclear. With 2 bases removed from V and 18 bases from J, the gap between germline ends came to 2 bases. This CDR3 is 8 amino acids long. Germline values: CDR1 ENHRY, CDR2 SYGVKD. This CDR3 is CAISEQTF. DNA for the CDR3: TGTGCCATCAGTGAGCAGACTTTC.

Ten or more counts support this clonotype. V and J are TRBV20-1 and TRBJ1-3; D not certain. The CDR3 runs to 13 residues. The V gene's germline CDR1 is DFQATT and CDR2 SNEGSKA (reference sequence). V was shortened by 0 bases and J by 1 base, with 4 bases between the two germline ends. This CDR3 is CSARDVSGNTIYF. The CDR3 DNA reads TGCAGTGCTAGAGATGTTTCTGGAAACACCATATATTTT.

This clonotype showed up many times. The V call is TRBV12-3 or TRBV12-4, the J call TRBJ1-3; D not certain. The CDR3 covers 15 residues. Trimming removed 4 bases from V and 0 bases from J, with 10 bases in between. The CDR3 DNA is TGTGCCAGCAGTTCCGGGATGAGCTCTGGAAACACCATATATTTT. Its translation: CASSSGMSSGNTIYF.

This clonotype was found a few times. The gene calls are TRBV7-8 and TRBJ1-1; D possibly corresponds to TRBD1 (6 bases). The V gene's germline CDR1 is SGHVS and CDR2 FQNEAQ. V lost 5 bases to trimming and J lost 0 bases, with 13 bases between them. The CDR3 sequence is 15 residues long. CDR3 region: CASSQDGTLNTEAFF. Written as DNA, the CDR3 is TGTGCCAGCAGCCAAGATGGGACACTGAACACTGAAGCTTTCTTT. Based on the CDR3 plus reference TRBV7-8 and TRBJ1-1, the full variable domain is GAGVSQSPRYKVAKRGQDVALRCDPISGHVSLFWYQQALGQGPEFLTYFQNEAQLDKSGLPSDRFFAERPEGSVSTLKIQRTQQEDSAVYLCASSQDGTLNTEAFFGQGTRLTVV.

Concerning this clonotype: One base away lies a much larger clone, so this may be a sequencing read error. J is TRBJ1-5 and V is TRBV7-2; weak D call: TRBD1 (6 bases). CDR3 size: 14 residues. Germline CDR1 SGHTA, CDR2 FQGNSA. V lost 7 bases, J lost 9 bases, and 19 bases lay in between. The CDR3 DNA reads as TGTGCCAGCATCCCCGGACAGTCCGGGGCGCCCCAGCATTTT. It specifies CASIPGQSGAPQHF.

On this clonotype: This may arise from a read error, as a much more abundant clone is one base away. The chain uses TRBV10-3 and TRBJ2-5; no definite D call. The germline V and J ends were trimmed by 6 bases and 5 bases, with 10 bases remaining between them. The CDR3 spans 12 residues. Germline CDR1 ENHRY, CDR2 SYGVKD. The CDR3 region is CAISPWVETQYF. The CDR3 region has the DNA TGTGCCATCAGCCCCTGGGTGGAGACCCAGTACTTC.

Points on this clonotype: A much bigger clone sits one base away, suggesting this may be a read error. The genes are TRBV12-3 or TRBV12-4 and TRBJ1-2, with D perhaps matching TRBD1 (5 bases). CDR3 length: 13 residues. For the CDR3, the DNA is TGTGCCAGCAGTGAATGGGGCGCCTATGGCCACACCTTC. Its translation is CASSEWGAYGHTF.

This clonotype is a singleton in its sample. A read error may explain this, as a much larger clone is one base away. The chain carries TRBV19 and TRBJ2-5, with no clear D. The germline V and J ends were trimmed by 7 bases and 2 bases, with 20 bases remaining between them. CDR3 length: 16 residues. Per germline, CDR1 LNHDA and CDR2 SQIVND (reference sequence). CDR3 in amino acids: CASTAALPYPQETQYF. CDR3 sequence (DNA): TGTGCCAGTACTGCAGCTCTACCGTACCCACAAGAGACCCAGTACTTC.

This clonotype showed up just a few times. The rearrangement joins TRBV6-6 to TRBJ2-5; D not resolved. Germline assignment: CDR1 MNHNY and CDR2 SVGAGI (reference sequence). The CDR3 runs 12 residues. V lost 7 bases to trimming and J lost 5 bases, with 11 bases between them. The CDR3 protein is CASTPNWETQYF. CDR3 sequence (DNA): TGTGCCAGCACCCCGAATTGGGAGACCCAGTACTTC.

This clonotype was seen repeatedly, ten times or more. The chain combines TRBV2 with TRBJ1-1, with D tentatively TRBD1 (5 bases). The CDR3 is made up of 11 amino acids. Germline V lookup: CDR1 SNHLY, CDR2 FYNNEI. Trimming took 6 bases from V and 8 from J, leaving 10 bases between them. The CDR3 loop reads CASRGTVEAFF. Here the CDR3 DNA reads TGTGCCAGCAGGGGGACGGTAGAAGCTTTCTTT.

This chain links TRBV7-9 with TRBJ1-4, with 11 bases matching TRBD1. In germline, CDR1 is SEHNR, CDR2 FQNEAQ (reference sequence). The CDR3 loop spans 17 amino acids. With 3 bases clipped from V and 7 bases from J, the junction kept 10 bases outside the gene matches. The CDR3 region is CASSFFNLGQGGEKLFF. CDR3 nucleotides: TGTGCCAGCAGCTTCTTCAACCTGGGACAGGGGGGTGAAAAACTGTTTTTT.

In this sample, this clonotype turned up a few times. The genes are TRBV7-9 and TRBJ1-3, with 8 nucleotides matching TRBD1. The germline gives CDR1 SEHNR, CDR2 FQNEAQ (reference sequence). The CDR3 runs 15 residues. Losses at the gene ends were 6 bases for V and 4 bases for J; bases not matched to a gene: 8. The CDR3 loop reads CASSSGGQSGNTIYF. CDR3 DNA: TGTGCCAGCAGTTCAGGGGGCCAATCCGGAAACACCATATATTTT.

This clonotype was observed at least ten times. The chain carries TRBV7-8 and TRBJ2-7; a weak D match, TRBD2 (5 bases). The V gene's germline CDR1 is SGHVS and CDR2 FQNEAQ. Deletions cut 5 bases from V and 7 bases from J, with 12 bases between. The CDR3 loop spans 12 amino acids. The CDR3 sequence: CASSLTSPEQYF. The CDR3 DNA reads TGTGCCAGCAGCCTCACTAGTCCGGAGCAGTACTTC.

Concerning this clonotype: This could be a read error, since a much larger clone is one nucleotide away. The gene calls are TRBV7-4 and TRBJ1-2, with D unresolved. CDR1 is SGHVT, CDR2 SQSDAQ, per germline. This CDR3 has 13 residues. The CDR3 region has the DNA TGTGCCAGCAGCCTTGGGCCGGTCGATGGCCACACCTTC. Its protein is CASSLGPVDGHTF. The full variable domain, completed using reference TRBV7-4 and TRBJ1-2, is GAGVSQSPRYKVAKRGRDVALRCDSISGHVTLYWYRQTLGQGSEVLTYSQSDAQRDKSGRPSGRFSAERPERSVSTLKIQRTEQGDSAVYLCASSLGPVDGHTFGSGTRLTVV.

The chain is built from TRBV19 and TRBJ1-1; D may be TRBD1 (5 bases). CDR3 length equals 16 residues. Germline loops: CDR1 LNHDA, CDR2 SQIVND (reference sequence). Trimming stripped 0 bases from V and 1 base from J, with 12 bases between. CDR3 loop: CASSIEGGRANTEAFF. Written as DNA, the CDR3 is TGTGCCAGTAGTATAGAAGGCGGCAGGGCGAACACTGAAGCTTTCTTT. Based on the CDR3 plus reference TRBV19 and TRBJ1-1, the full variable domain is DGGITQSPKYLFRKEGQNVTLSCEQNLNHDAMYWYRQDPGQGLRLIYYSQIVNDFQKGDIAEGYSVSREKKESFPLTVTSAQKNPTAFYLCASSIEGGRANTEAFFGQGTRLTVV.

CDR3 region: CASSSDRVFSGNTIYF. In nucleotides, the CDR3 is TGCGCCAGCAGCTCCGACAGGGTATTCTCTGGAAACACCATATATTTT. The chain employs TRBV5-1 and TRBJ1-3; 7 bases are a match to TRBD1. The V gene end was trimmed by 3 bases and the J gene end by 0 bases; junction bases not matched to a gene: 6. The CDR3 covers 16 residues. Germline V gives CDR1 SGHRS, CDR2 YFSETQ. Full variable domain (outside the CDR3, taken from reference TRBV5-1 and TRBJ1-3): KAGVTQTPRYLIKTRGQQVTLSCSPISGHRSVSWYQQTPGQGLQFLFEYFSETQRNKGNFPGRFSGRQFSNSRSEMNVSTLELGDSALYLCASSSDRVFSGNTIYFGEGSWLTVV.

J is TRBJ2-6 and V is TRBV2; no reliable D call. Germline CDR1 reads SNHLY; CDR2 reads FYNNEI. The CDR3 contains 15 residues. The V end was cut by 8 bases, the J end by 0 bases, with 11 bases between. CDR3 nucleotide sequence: TGTGCCAGCGTTGTGACGGCCTCTGGGGCCAACGTCCTGACTTTC. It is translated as CASVVTASGANVLTF.

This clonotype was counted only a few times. CDR3 DNA sequence: TGTGCCAGCAGCTTCGGGGGGGGCCCCGCCGGTGCTGAAGCTTTCTTT. Protein sequence: CASSFGGGPAGAEAFF. This chain joins TRBV7-8 and TRBJ1-1; possible D gene TRBD1, 6 bases. The CDR3 is made up of 16 amino acids. The germline CDR1 and CDR2 sequences are SGHVS and FQNEAQ. V lost 3 bases and J 6 bases, leaving 20 bases between the germline ends.

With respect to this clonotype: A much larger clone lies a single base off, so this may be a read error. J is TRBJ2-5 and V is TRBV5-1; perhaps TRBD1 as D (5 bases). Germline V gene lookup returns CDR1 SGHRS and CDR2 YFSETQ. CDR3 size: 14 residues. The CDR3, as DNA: TGCGCCAACAGCTTGAGACAGACCCAAGAGACCCAGTACTTC. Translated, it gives CANSLRQTQETQYF.

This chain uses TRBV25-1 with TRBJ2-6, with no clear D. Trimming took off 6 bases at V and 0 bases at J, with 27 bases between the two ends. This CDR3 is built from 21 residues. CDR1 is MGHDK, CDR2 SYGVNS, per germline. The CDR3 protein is CASSQRRIEPYRSSGANVLTF. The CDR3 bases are TGTGCCAGCAGCCAGCGCCGGATAGAACCCTACAGAAGCTCTGGGGCCAACGTCCTGACTTTC.

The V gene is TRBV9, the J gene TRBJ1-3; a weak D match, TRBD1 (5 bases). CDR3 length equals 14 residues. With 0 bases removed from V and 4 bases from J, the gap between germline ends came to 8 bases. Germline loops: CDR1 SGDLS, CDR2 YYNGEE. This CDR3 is CASSVVEGGNTIYF. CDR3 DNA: TGTGCCAGCAGCGTAGTCGAGGGGGGAAACACCATATATTTT.

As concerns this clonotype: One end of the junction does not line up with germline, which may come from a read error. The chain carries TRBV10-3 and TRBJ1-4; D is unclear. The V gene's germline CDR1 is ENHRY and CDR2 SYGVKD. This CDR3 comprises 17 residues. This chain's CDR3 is CASSLYAPAGTNEKLSF. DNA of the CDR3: TGTGCCAGCAGTCTATACGCTCCTGCGGGAACTAATGAAAAACTGTCTTTT.

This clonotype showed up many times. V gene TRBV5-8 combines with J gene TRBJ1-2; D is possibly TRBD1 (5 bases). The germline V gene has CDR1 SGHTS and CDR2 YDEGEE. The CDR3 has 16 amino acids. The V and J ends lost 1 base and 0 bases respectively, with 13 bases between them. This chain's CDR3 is CASSLPGPQANYGYTF. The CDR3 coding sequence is TGTGCCAGCAGCTTGCCGGGACCTCAAGCTAACTATGGCTACACCTTC. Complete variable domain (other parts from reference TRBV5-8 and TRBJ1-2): EAGVTQSPTHLIKTRGQQATLRCSPISGHTSVYWYQQALGLGLQFLLWYDEGEERNRGNFPPRFSGRQFPNYSSELNVNALELEDSALYLCASSLPGPQANYGYTFGSGTRLTVV.